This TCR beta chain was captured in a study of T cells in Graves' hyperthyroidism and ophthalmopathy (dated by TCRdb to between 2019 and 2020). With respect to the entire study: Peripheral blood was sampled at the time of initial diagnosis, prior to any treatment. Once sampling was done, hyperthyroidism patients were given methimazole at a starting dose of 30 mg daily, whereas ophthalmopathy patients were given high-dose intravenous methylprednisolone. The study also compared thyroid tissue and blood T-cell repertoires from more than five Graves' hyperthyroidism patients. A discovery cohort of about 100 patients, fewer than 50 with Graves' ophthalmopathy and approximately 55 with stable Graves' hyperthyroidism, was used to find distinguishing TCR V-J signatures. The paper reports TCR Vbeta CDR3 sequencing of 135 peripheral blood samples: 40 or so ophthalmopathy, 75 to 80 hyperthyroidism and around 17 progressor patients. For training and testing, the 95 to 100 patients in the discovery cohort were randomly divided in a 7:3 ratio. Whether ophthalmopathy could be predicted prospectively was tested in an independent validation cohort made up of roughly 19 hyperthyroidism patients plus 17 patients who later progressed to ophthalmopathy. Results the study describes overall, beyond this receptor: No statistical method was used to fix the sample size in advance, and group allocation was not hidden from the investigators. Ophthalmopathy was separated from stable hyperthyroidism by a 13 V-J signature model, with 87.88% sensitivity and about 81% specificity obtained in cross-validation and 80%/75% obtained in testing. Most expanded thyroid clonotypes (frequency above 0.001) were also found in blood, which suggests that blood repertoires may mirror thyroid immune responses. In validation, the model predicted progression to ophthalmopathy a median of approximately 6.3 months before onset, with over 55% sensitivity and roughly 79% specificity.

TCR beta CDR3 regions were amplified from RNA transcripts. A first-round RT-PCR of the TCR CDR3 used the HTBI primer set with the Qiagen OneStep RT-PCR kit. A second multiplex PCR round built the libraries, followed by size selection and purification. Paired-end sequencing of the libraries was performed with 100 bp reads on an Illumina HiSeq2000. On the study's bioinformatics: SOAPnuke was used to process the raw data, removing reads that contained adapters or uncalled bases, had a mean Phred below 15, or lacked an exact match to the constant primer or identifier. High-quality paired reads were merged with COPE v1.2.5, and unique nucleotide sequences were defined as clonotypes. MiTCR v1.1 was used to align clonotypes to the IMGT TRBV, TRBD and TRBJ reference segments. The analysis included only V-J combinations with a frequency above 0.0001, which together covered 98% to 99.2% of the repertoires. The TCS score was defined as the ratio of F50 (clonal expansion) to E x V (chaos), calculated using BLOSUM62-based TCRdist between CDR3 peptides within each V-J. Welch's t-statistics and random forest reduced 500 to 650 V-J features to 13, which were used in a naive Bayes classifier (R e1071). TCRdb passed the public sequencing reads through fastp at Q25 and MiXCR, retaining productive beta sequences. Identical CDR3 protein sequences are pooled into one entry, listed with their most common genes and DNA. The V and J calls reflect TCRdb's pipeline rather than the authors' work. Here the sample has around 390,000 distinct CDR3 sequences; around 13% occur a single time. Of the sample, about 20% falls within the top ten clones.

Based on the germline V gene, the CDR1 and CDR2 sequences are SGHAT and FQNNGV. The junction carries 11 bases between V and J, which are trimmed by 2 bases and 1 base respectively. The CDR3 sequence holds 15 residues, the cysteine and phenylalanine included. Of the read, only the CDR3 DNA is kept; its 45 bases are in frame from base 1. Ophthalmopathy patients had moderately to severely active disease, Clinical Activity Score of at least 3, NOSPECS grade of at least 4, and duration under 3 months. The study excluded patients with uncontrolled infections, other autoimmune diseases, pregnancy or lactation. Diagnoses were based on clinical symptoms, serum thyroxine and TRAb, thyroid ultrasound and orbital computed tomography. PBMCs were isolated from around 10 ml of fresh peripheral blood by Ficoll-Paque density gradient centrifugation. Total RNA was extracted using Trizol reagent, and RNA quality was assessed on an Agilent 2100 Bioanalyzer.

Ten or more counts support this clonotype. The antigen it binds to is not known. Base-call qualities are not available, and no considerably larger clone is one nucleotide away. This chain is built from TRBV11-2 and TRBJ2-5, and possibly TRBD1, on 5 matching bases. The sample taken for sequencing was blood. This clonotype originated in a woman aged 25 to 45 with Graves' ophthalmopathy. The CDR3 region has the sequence CASSLMAGLQETQYF. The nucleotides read TGTGCCAGCAGCTTAATGGCAGGGCTCCAAGAGACCCAGTACTTC. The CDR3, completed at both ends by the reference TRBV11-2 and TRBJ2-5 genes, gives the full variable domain EAGVAQSPRYKIIEKRQSVAFWCNPISGHATLYWYQQILGQGPKLLIQFQNNGVVDDSQLPKDRFSAERLKGVDSTLKIQPAKLEDSAVYLCASSLMAGLQETQYFGPGTRLLVL.